This entry is about one T cell receptor beta chain. Its target is not known. This record belongs to a study of shared clonotypes between healthy human individuals. Study-level findings and limits: Clonotypes shared by all four sorted-subset donors had higher generation probabilities than non-shared clonotypes.

The study separated CD4+ cells into CD45RA+ naive and CD45RA-negative memory subsets. This CDR3 spans 17 amino acids. From germline, CDR1 is SGHVS and CDR2 FQNEAQ. V lost 5 bases and J lost 0, with 14 bases in between. Repertoires were generated with immunoSEQ multiplex PCR, while TCRdb's copy carries only in-frame clones and drops some. The table includes approximately 1,500,000 clones, more than 95% detected once. The clonotype was recovered from a man aged 25 to 40 in good health. The gene calls are TRBV7-8 and TRBJ2-6; perhaps TRBD2 as D (5 bases). The sample comprised naive CD4+ T cells sorted from blood. Documented subset: CD45RA+ positively selected. CDR3 sequence (DNA): TGTGCCAGCAGCCGAATGGACTGGAGCTCTGGGGCCAACGTCCTGACTTTC. Translating it yields CASSRMDWSSGANVLTF.